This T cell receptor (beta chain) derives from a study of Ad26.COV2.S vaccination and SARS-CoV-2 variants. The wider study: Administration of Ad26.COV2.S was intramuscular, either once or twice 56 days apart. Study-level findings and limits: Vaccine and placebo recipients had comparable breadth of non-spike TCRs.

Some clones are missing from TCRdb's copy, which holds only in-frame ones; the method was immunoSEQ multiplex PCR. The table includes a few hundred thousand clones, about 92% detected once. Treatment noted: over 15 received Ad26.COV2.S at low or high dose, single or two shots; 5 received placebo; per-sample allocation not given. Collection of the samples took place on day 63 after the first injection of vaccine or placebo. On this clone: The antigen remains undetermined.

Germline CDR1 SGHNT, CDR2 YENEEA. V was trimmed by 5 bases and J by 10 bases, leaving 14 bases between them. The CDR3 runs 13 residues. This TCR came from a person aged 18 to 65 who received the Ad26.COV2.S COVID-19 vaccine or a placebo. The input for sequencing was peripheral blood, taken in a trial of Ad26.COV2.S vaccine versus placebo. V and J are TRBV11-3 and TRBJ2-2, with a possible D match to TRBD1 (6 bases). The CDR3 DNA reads TGTGCCAGCAGCCCAAGGGGGTCGGAGGAGCTGTTTTTT. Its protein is CASSPRGSEELFF.